The source of this T cell receptor (beta chain) is a study of T cell responses to AZD1222 COVID-19 vaccine. Study-wide results and limits: Dominant CD4 TCR responses targeted spike regions 160-218 and 743-854. Following two doses of AZD1222, Spike-specific TCR breadth and depth rose. Only a handful of AZD1222 recipients, roughly six in all, had baseline seropositivity. Close to half of all spike-specific TCRs reportedly target regions of the variants that are unmutated.

A remark on this clone: Its antigen remains unknown.

Produced via immunoSEQ multiplex PCR; TCRdb's table is partial and in-frame only. The sample shows about 120,000 clones, about 90% of them seen only once. Germline V gives CDR1 SGHAT, CDR2 FQDESV (reference sequence). The CDR3 has 15 residues. Trimming shortened V by 3 bases and J by 7 bases, and 15 bases separated the two germline ends. The source of this sequence is an adult in good health. The sequenced sample was peripheral blood, obtained on day 0 of AZD1222 vaccination. The chain couples TRBV11-1 to TRBJ2-2; D might be TRBD1 (6 bases). The CDR3 here is CASSFEYRAGGELFF. CDR3 nucleotides: TGTGCCAGCAGCTTCGAGTACAGGGCCGGCGGGGAGCTGTTTTTT.